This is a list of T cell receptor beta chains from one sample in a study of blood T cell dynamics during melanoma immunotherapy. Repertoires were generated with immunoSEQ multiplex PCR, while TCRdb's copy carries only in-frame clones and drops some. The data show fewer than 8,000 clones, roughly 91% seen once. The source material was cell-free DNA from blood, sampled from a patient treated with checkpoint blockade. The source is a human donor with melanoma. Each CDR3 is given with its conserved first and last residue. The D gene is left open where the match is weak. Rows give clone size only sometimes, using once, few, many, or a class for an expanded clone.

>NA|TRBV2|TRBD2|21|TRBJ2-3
CAAYREPGLAGGHGFTDTQYF
TGTGCCGCCTACCGAGAGCCGGGACTAGCGGGAGGTCATGGATTCACAGATACGCAGTATTTT
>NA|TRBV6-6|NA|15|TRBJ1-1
CASSWSRGAGTEAFF
TGTGCCAGCAGTTGGAGTCGGGGTGCCGGCACTGAAGCTTTCTTT
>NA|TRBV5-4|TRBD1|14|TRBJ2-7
CASSPDRSSYEQYF
TGTGCCAGCAGCCCGGACAGGAGCTCCTACGAGCAGTACTTC
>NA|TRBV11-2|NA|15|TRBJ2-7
CASSLEQGVSYEQYF
TGTGCCAGCAGCTTAGAACAGGGAGTATCCTACGAGCAGTACTTC
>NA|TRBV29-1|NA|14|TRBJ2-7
CSVFDETSAYEQYF
TGCAGCGTTTTCGACGAGACTAGTGCCTACGAGCAGTACTTC
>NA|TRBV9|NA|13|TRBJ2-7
CASSRTGENEQYF
TGTGCCAGCAGCCGCACCGGGGAGAACGAGCAGTACTTC
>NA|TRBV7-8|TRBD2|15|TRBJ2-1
CASSSGTRVRNEQFF
TGTGCCAGCAGCTCCGGGACTAGGGTGCGGAATGAGCAGTTCTTC
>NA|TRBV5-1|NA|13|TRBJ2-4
CASSVDLVGIQYF
TGCGCCAGCAGCGTCGACCTTGTGGGCATTCAGTACTTC
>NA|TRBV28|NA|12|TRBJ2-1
CASSSYENEQFF
TGTGCCAGCAGTTCGTATGAGAATGAGCAGTTCTTC
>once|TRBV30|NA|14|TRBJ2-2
CAWTNSGGTGELFF
TGTGCCTGGACAAACTCTGGAGGAACCGGGGAGCTGTTTTTT
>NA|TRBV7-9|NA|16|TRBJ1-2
CASSLATGVGSYGYTF
TGTGCCAGCAGCTTAGCGACGGGGGTGGGGTCCTATGGCTACACCTTC
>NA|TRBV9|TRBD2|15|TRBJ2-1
CASSGLAGGNNEQFF
TGTGCCAGCAGCGGACTAGCGGGAGGGAACAATGAGCAGTTCTTC
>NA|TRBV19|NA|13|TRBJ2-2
CAVEEPNTGELFF
TGTGCCGTAGAAGAGCCGAACACCGGGGAGCTGTTTTTT
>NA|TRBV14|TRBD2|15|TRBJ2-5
CASSQFLAGRETQYF
TGTGCCAGCAGCCAATTTCTAGCGGGAAGGGAGACCCAGTACTTC
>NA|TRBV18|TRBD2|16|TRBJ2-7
CASSLRSGSASYEQYF
TGTGCCAGCTCACTTCGGAGCGGGAGTGCCTCCTACGAGCAGTACTTC
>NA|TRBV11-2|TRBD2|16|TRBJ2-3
CASSRTSGVVTDTQYF
TGTGCCAGCTCACGGACTAGCGGGGTCGTCACAGATACGCAGTATTTT
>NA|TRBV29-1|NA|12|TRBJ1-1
CSGSRGGTEAFF
TGCAGCGGATCAAGAGGCGGGACTGAAGCTTTCTTT
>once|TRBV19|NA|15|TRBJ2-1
CASSIYSGSYNEQFF
TGTGCCAGTAGTATCTATAGCGGCTCCTACAATGAGCAGTTCTTC
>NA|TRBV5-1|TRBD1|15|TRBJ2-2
CASSLDRVTSRELFF
TGCGCCAGCAGCCTGGACAGGGTGACTTCTAGGGAGCTGTTTTTT
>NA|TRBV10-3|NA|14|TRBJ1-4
CAISERGSPEKLFF
TGTGCCATCAGTGAAAGAGGAAGCCCCGAAAAACTGTTTTTT
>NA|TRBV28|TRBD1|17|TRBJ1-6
CASSLGGGGGDNSPLHF
TGTGCCAGCAGTTTGGGTGGAGGAGGGGGCGATAATTCACCCCTCCACTTT
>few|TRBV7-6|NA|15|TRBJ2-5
CASSLGGSGGETQYF
TGTGCCAGCAGCCTTGGGGGGAGTGGGGGAGAGACCCAGTACTTC
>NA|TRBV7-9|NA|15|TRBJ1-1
CASSLTQGWDTEAFF
TGTGCCAGCAGCTTAACCCAGGGATGGGACACTGAAGCTTTCTTT
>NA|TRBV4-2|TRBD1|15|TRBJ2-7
CASSQEGQGFNEQYF
TGTGCCAGCAGCCAAGAGGGACAGGGGTTCAACGAGCAGTACTTC